This section outlines one TCR beta chain sequence together with its context. Germline V gives CDR1 MDHEN, CDR2 SYDVKM. J lost 4 bases, V lost 6 bases, and 9 bases had no gene match. CDR3 size: 15 residues. The record originates from a study of blood T cell repertoires in COVID-19. Sequencing used immunoSEQ multiplex PCR; TCRdb keeps in-frame clones, though not all of them. The repertoire consists of approximately 90,000 clones, with about 83% occurring once and the leading ten covering more than 6%. The sample comprised peripheral blood. The V call is TRBV28, the J call TRBJ2-3, with TRBD2 matching 8 bases. The TCR sequence derives from a man aged 65-85 years with COVID-19, enrolled during active disease. The chain's CDR3 is CASSRAGVGADTQYF. CDR3 bases: TGTGCCAGCAGCAGAGCGGGAGTAGGGGCAGATACGCAGTATTTT. Variable domain in full (rest from reference TRBV28 and TRBJ2-3): DVKVTQSSRYLVKRTGEKVFLECVQDMDHENMFWYRQDPGLGLRLIYFSYDVKMKEKGDIPEGYSVSREKKERFSLILESASTNQTSMYLCASSRAGVGADTQYFGPGTRLTVL.